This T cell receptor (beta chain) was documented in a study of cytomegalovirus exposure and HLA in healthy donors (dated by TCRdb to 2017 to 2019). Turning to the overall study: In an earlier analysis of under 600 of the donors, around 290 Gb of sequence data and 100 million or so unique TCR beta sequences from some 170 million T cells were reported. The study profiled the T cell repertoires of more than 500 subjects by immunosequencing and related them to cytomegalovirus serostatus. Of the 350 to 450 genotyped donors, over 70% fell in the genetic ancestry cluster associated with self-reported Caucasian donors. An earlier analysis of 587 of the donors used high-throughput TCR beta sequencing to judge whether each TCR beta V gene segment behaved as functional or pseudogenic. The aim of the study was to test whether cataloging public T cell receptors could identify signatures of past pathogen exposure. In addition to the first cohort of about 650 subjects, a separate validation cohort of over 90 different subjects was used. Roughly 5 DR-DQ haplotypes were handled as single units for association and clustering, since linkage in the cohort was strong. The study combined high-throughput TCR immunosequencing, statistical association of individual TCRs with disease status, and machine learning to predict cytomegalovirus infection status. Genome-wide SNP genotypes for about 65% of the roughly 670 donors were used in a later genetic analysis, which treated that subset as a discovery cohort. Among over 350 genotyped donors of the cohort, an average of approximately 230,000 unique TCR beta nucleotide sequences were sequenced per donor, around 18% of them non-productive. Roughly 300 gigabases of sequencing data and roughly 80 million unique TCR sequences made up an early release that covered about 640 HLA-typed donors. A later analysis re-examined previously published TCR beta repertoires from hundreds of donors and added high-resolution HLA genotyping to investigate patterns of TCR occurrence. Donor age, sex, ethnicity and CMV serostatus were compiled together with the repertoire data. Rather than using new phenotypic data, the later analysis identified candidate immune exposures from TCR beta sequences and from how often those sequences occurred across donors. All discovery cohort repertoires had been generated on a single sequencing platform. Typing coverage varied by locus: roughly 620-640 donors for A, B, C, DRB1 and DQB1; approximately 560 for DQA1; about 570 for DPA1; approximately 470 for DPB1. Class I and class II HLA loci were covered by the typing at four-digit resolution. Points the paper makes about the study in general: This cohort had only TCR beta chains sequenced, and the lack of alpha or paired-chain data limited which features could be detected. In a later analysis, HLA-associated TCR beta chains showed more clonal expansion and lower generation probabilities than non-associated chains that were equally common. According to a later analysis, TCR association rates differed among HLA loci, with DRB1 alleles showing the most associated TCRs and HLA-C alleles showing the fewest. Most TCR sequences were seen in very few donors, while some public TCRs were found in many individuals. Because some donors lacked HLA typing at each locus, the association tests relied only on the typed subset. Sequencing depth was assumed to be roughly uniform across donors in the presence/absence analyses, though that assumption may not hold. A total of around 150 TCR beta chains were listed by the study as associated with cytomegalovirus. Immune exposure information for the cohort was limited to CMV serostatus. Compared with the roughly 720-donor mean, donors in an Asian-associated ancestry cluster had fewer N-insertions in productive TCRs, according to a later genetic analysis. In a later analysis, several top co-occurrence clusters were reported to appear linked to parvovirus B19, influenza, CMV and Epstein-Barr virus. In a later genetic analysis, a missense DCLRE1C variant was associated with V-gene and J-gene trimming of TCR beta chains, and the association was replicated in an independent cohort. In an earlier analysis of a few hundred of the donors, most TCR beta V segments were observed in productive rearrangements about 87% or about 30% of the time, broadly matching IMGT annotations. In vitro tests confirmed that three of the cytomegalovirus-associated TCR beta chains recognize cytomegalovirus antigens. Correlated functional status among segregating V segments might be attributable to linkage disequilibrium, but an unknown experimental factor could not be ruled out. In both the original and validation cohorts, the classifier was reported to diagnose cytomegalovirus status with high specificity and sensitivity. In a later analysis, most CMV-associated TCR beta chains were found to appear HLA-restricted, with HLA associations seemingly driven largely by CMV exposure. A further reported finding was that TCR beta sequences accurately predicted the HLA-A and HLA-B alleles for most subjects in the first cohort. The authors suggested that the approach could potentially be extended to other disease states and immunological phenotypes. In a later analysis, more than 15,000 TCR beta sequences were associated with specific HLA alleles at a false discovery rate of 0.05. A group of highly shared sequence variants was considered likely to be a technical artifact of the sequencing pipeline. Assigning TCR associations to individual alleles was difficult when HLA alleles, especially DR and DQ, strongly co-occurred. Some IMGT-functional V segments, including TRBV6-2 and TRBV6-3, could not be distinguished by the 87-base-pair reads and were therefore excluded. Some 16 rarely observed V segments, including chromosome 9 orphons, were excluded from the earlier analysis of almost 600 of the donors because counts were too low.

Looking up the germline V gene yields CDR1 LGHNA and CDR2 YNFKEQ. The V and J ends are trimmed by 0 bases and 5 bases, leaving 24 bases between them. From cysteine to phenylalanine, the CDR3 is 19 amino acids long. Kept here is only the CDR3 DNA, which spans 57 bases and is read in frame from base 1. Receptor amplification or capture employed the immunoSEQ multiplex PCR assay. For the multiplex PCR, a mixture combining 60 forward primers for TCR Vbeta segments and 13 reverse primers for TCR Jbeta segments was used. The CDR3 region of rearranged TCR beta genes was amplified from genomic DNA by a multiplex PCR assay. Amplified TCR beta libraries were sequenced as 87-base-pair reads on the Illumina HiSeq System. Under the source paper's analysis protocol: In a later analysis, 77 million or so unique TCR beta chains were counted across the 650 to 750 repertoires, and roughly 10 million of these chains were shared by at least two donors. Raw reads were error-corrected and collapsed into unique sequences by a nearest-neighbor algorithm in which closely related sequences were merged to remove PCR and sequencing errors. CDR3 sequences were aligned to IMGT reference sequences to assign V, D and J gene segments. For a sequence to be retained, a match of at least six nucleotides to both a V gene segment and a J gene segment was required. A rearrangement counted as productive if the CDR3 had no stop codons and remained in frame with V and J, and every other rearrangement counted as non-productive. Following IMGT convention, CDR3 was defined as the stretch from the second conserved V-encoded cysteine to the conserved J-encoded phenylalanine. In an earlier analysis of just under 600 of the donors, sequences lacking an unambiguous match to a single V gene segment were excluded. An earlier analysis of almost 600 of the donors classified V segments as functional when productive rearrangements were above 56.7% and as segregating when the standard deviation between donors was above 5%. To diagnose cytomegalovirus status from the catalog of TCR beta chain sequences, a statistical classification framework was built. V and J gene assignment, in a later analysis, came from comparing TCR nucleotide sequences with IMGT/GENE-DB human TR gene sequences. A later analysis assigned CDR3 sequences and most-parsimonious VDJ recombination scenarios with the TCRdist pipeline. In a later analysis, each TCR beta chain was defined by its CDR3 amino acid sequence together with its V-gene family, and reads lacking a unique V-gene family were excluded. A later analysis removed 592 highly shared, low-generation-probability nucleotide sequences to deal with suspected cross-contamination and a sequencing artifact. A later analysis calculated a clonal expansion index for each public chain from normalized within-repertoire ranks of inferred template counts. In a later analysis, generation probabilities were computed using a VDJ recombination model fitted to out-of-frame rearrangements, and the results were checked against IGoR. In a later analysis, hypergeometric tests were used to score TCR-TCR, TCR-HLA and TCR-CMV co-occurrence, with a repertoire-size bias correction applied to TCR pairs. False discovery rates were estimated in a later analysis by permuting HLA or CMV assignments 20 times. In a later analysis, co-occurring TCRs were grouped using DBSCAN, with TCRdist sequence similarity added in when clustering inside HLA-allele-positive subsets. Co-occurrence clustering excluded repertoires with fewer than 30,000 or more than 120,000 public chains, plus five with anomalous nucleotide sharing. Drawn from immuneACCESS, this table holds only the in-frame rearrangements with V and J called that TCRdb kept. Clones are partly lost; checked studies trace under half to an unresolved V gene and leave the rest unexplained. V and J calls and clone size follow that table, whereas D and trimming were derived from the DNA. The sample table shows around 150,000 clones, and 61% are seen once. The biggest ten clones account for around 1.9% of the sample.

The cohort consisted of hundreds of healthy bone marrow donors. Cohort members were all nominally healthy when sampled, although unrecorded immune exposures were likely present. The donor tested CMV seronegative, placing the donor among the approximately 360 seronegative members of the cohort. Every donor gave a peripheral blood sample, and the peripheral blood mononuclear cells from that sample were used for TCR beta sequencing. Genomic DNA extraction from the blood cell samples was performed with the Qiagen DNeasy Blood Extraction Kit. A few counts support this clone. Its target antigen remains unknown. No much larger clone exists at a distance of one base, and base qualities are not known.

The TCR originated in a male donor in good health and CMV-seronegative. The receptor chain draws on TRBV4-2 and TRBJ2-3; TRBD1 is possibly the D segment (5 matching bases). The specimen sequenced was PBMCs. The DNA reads TGTGCCAGCAGCCAAGATAGAAGGGCCGTGCAAGGGGCCAAAGATACGCAGTATTTT. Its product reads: CASSQDRRAVQGAKDTQYF.